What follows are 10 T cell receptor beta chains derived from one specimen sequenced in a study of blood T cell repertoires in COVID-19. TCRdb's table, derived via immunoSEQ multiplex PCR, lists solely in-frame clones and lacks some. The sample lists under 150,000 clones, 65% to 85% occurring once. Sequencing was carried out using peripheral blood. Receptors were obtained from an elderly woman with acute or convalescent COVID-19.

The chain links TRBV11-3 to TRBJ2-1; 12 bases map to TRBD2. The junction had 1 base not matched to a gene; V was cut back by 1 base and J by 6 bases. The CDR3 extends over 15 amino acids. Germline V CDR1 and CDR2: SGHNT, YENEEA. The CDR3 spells CASSLGLAGANEQFF. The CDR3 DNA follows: TGTGCCAGCAGCTTAGGACTAGCGGGAGCCAATGAGCAGTTCTTC. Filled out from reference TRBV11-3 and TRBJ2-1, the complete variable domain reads EAGVVQSPRYKIIEKKQPVAFWCNPISGHNTLYWYLQNLGQGPELLIRYENEEAVDDSQLPKDRFSAERLKGVDSTLKIQPAELGDSAVYLCASSLGLAGANEQFFGPGTRLTVL.

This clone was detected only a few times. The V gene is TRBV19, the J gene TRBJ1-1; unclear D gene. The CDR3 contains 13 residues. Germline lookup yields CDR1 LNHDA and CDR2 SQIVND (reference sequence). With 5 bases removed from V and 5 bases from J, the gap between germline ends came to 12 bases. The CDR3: CASSPRTGTEAFF. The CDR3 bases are TGTGCCAGTAGTCCTAGGACGGGGACTGAAGCTTTCTTT.

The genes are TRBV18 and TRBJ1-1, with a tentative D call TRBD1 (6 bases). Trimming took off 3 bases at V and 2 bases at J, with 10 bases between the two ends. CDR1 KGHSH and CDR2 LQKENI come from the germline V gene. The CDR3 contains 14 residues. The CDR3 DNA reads TGTGCCAGCTCACCGGGGGCGGACAACACTGAAGCTTTCTTT. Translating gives CASSPGADNTEAFF.

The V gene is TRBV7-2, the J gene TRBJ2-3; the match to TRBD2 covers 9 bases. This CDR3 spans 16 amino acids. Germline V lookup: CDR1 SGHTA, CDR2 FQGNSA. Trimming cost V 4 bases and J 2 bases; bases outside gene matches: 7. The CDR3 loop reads CASSSLAGSYTDTQYF. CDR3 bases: TGTGCCAGCAGCTCTCTAGCGGGGTCCTACACAGATACGCAGTATTTT.

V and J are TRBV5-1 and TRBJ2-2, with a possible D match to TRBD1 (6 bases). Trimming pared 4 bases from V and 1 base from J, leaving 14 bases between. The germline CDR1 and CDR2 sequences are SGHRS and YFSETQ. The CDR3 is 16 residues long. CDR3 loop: CASSTQGYLNTGELFF. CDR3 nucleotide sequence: TGCGCCAGCAGCACACAGGGCTACTTGAACACCGGGGAGCTGTTTTTT.

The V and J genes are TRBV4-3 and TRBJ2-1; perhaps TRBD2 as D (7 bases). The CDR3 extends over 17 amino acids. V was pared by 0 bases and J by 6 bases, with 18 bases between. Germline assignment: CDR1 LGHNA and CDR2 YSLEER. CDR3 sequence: CASSQDDGGPLGNEQFF. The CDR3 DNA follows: TGCGCCAGCAGCCAAGATGACGGGGGGCCTCTTGGCAATGAGCAGTTCTTC.

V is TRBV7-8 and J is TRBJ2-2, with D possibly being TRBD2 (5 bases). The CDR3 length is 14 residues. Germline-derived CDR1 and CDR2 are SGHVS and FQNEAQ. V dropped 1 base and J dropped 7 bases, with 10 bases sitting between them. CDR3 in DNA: TGTGCCAGCAGCTTAGTCGAGGGCGGCGGGGAGCTGTTTTTT. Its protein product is CASSLVEGGGELFF.

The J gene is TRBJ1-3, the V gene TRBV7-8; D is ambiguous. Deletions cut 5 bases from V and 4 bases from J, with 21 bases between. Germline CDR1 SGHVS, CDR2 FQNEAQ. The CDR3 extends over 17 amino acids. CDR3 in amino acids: CASSPVRPGGRGNTIYF. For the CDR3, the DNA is TGTGCCAGCAGCCCCGTTCGGCCAGGAGGGCGCGGAAACACCATATATTTT.

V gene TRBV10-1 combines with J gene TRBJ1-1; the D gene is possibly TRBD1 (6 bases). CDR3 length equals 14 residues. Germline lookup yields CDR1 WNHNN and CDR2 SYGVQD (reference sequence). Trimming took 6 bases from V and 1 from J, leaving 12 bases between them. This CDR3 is CASSRGRANTEAFF. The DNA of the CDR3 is TGCGCCAGCAGCAGGGGACGGGCGAACACTGAAGCTTTCTTT.

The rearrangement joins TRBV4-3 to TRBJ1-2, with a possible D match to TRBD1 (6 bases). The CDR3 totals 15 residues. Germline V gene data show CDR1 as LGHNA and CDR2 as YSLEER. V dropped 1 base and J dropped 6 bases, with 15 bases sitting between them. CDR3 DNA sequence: TGCGCCAGCAGCCAAGCAAATCAGGGGAACGATGGCTACACCTTC. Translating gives CASSQANQGNDGYTF.